This TCR beta chain stems from a study of control samples from healthy donors and cancer patients. Produced via immunoSEQ multiplex PCR; TCRdb's table is partial and in-frame only. The data contain under 200,000 clones, about 94% of them singletons. This clone has just a few counts. V gave up 5 bases and J gave up 9 bases, with 16 bases separating them. CDR3 length: 13 amino acids. Germline CDR1 MNHEY, CDR2 SMNVEV (reference sequence). The sequence was obtained from a man between 60 and 75 years old with colorectal cancer. The rearrangement links TRBV27 to TRBJ1-2; TRBD1 is a possible D gene (5 bases). Sample: PBMCs. The CDR3 DNA follows: TGTGCCAGCAGTCCAGGGCGGGTTAGTAGCTACACCTTC. Residues: CASSPGRVSSYTF.